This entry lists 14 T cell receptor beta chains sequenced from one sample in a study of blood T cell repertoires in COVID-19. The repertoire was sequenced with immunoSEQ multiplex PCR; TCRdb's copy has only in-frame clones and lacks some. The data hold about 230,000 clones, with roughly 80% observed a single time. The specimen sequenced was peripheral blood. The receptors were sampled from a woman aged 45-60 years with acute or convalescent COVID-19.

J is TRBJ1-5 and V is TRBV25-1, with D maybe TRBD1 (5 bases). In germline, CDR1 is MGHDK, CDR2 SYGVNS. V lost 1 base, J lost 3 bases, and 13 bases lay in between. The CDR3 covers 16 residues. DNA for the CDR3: TGTGCCAGCAGTGAATCCGGCAGGGCGGACAATCAGCCCCAGCATTTT. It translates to CASSESGRADNQPQHF.

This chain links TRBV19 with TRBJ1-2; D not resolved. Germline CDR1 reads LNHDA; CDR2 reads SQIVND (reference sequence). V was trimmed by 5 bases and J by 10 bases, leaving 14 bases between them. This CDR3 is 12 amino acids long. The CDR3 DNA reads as TGTGCCAGTAGTCCACGCCGGAGGGACTACACCTTC. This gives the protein CASSPRRRDYTF.

The CDR3 protein is CASSLGQGGYTF. In nucleotides, the CDR3 is TGTGCCAGCAGCCTAGGACAGGGTGGCTACACCTTC. The V gene is TRBV28, the J gene TRBJ1-2; TRBD1 matches at 8 bases. The germline gives CDR1 MDHEN, CDR2 SYDVKM. V shed 6 bases and J 7 bases; nucleotides not matched to a gene: 4. The CDR3 loop spans 12 amino acids.

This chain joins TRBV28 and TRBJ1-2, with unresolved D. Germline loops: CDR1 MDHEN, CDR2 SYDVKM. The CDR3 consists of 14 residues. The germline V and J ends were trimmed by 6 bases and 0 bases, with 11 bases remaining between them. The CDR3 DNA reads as TGTGCCAGCAGAAGACAACAAGCTAACTATGGCTACACCTTC. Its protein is CASRRQQANYGYTF.

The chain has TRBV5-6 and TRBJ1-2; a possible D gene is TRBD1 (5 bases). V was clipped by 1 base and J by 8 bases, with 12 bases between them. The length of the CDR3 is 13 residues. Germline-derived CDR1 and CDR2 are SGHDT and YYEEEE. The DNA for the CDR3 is TGTGCCAGCAGCTTGACAGGCTGGAAGGGCTACACCTTC. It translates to CASSLTGWKGYTF. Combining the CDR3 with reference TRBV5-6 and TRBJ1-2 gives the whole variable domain DAGVTQSPTHLIKTRGQQVTLRCSPKSGHDTVSWYQQALGQGPQFIFQYYEEEERQRGNFPDRFSGHQFPNYSSELNVNALLLGDSALYLCASSLTGWKGYTFGSGTRLTVV.

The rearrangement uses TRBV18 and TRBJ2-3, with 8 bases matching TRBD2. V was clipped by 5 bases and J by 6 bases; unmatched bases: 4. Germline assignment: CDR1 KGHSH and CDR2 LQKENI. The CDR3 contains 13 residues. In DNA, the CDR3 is TGTGCCAGCTCAAGGCGGGAGGCGGATACGCAGTATTTT. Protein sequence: CASSRREADTQYF.

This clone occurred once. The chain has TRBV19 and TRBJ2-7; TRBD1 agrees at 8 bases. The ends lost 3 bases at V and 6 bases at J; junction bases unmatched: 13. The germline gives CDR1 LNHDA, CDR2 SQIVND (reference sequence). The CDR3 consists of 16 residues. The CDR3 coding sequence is TGTGCCAGTAGTATGGCAGATCCCGGGACAGGATTCGAGCAGTACTTC. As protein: CASSMADPGTGFEQYF.

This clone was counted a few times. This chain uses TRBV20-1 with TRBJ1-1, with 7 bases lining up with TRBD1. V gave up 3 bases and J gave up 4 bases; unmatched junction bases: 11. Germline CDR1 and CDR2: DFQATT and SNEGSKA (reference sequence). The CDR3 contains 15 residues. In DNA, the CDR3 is TGCAGTGCTAGTGGGGGCAGGGGGAGTGGCACTGAAGCTTTCTTT. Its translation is CSASGGRGSGTEAFF.

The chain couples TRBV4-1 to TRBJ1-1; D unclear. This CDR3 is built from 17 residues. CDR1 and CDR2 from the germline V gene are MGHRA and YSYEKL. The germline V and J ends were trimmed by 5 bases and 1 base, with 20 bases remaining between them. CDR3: CASSESGGRTGNTEAFF. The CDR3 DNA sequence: TGCGCCAGCAGCGAAAGCGGAGGACGGACGGGGAACACTGAAGCTTTCTTT.

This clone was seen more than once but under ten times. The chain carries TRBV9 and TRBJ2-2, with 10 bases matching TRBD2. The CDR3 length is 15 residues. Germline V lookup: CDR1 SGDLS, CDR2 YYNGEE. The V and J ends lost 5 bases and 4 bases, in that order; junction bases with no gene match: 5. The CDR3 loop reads CASSASGGFTGELFF. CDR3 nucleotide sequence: TGTGCCAGCAGTGCTAGCGGGGGATTCACCGGGGAGCTGTTTTTT. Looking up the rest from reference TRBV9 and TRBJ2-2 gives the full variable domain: DSGVTQTPKHLITATGQRVTLRCSPRSGDLSVYWYQQSLDQGLQFLIQYYNGEERAKGNILERFSAQQFPDLHSELNLSSLELGDSALYFCASSASGGFTGELFFGEGSRLTVL.

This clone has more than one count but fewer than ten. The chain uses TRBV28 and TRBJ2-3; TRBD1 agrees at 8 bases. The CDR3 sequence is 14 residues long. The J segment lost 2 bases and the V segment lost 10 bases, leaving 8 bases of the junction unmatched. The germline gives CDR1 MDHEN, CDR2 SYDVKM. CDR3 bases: TGTGCCACTCTGGGGCAGGGGGCCACAGATACGCAGTATTTT. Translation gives CATLGQGATDTQYF.

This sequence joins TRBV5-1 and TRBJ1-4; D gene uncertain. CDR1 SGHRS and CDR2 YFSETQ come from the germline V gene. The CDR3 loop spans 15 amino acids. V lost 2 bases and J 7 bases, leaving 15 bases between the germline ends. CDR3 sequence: CASSLQFGGGEKLFF. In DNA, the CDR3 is TGCGCCAGCAGCTTACAATTTGGTGGCGGTGAAAAACTGTTTTTT.

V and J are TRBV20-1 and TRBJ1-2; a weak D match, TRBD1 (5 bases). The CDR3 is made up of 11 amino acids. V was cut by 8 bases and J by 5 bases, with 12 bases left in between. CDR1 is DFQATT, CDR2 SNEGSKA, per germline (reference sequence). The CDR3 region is CSTGDGYGYTF. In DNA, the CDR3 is TGCAGTACAGGAGATGGGTATGGCTACACCTTC.

CDR3 bases: TGCGCCAGCAGCAAGACAGTCTCTTTGAACACTGAAGCTTTCTTT. Translation: CASSKTVSLNTEAFF. The J gene is TRBJ1-1, the V gene TRBV4-3; possibly TRBD1 for D (5 bases). CDR1 and CDR2 from the germline V gene are LGHNA and YSLEER. The CDR3 spans 15 residues. V lost 5 bases and J 0 bases, leaving 13 bases between the germline ends.